Shown below are 21 T cell receptor beta chains from a single sample sequenced in a study of T cell responses to AZD1222 COVID-19 vaccine. Only in-frame clones appear in the TCRdb table, and some are missing; sequencing was by immunoSEQ multiplex PCR. This sample has about 100,000 clones, with roughly 83% found just once. Sequenced material: peripheral blood, taken on day 0 of AZD1222 vaccination. Receptors originate from an adult in good health.

The chain is built from TRBV5-1 and TRBJ1-1; D is unclear. The V and J ends lost 7 bases and 1 base respectively, with 14 bases between them. This CDR3 region has 14 residues. Germline assignment: CDR1 SGHRS and CDR2 YFSETQ. This CDR3 is CASLAGGANTEAFF. In nucleotides, the CDR3 is TGCGCCAGCCTGGCGGGCGGAGCGAACACTGAAGCTTTCTTT.

V is TRBV12-5 and J is TRBJ2-1; 8 positions match TRBD2. This CDR3 region has 18 residues. V lost 0 bases and J lost 10; bases outside the gene matches: 17. CDR1 LGHNT and CDR2 FRNRAP come from the germline V gene. DNA for the CDR3: TGTGCTAGTGGTTTGGTACTGAGGACTAGCCTCTCCCAATGGGAGCAGTTCTTC. It codes for CASGLVLRTSLSQWEQFF.

The genes are TRBV6-5 and TRBJ1-2; a possible D gene is TRBD1 (6 bases). Germline V gene data show CDR1 as MNHEY and CDR2 as SVGAGI. The CDR3 loop spans 15 amino acids. V was shortened by 4 bases and J by 0 bases, with 12 bases between the two germline ends. CDR3 coding DNA: TGTGCCAGCAGTTCCCGGGACACCTCTAACTATGGCTACACCTTC. Its translation is CASSSRDTSNYGYTF.

The CDR3 here is CASSYGVQGDGSAFF. CDR3 nucleotides: TGTGCCAGCAGTTACGGTGTCCAGGGGGATGGATCAGCTTTCTTT. The rearrangement joins TRBV6-5 to TRBJ1-1; 7 bases are shared with TRBD1. The CDR3 spans 15 residues. After removal of 2 bases from V and 10 bases from J, the junction contained 13 bases not matched to a gene. Per the germline V gene, CDR1 is MNHEY and CDR2 is SVGAGI.

The chain has TRBV5-6 and TRBJ2-7; TRBD1 is a possible D gene (6 bases). This CDR3 has 16 residues. Deletions cut 4 bases from V and 3 bases from J, with 20 bases between. CDR1 and CDR2 from the germline V gene are SGHDT and YYEEEE. The chain's CDR3 is CASSPQGLQGYYEQYV. The DNA of the CDR3 is TGTGCCAGCAGCCCCCAGGGGCTACAGGGTTACTACGAGCAGTACGTC.

The V call is TRBV7-8, the J call TRBJ1-4; maybe TRBD1 (5 bases). Germline V gives CDR1 SGHVS, CDR2 FQNEAQ. CDR3 length: 15 residues. The V end lost 1 base, the J end lost 10 bases, and 16 bases lay between the germline ends. The CDR3 DNA sequence: TGTGCCAGCAGCTTAGGCGGTGGGGGACTCGCAAAACTGTTTTTT. Translation: CASSLGGGGLAKLFF.

The chain uses TRBV2 and TRBJ2-4; D remains unclear. The V end was cut by 2 bases, the J end by 6 bases, with 11 bases between. This CDR3 region has 14 residues. Germline CDR1 SNHLY, CDR2 FYNNEI. CDR3 in amino acids: CASSELAVGNIQYF. The DNA of the CDR3 is TGTGCCAGCAGTGAACTGGCTGTTGGAAACATTCAGTACTTC.

The chain joins TRBV19 to TRBJ2-1; 8 bases are shared with TRBD2. Germline assignment: CDR1 LNHDA and CDR2 SQIVND (reference sequence). Trimming cost V 8 bases and J 7 bases; bases outside gene matches: 10. The CDR3 length is 14 residues. CDR3 loop: CASSDGRDTNEQFF. The CDR3 DNA sequence: TGTGCCAGTTCCGACGGGAGGGATACAAATGAGCAGTTCTTC.

This clone was counted a single time. The gene calls are TRBV6-6 and TRBJ1-6, with D unclear. The CDR3 contains 14 residues. The V end was cut by 5 bases, the J end by 5 bases, with 10 bases between. The germline V gene encodes CDR1 MNHNY and CDR2 SVGAGI (reference sequence). CDR3 in amino acids: CASSPGSNNSPLHF. CDR3 coding DNA: TGTGCCAGCAGTCCGGGGAGCAATAATTCACCCCTCCACTTT.

The chain employs TRBV6-1 and TRBJ2-5, with a tentative D call TRBD1 (7 bases). This CDR3 is built from 15 residues. V lost 0 bases and J lost 5, with 13 bases in between. Germline V gives CDR1 MNHNS, CDR2 SASEGT. The CDR3 region is CASSEARPGGETQYF. In nucleotides, the CDR3 is TGTGCCAGCAGTGAAGCAAGGCCAGGGGGGGAGACCCAGTACTTC.

The V gene is TRBV14, the J gene TRBJ1-3, with D uncertain. The CDR3 covers 16 residues. Trimming left V 1 base short and J 2 bases short, with 12 bases between. CDR1 SGHDN and CDR2 FVKESK come from the germline V gene. The CDR3 bases are TGTGCCAGCAGCCAAGGGAGAGGTATTACTGGAAACACCATATATTTT. This sequence encodes CASSQGRGITGNTIYF.

The V gene is TRBV11-3, the J gene TRBJ2-7, with D hard to call. CDR3 length equals 12 residues. V shed 3 bases and J shed 6 bases, with 9 bases lying between them. Germline CDR1 is SGHNT and CDR2 is YENEEA. This CDR3 reads CASSLSPAEQYV. CDR3 nucleotide sequence: TGTGCCAGCAGCTTGTCCCCCGCCGAGCAGTACGTC.

This clone was seen a few times. This sequence joins TRBV6-4 and TRBJ1-6; 10 nucleotides agree with TRBD1. The CDR3 totals 14 residues. Germline-derived CDR1 and CDR2 are MRHNA and SNTAGT. V lost 6 bases to trimming and J lost 7 bases; unmatched junction nucleotides: 3. For the CDR3, the DNA is TGTGCCAGCAGCCGGGACAGGGGAAATTCACCCCTCCACTTT. Protein product: CASSRDRGNSPLHF.

There are a few counts of this clone. The rearrangement joins TRBV30 to TRBJ1-6; the match to TRBD1 covers 8 bases. This CDR3 spans 16 amino acids. Germline lookup yields CDR1 GTSNPN and CDR2 SVGIG (reference sequence). V gave up 0 bases and J gave up 7 bases; unmatched junction bases: 8. The CDR3 DNA follows: TGTGCCTGGAGTGTACTCCCAGGGGGCCAAAATTCACCCCTCCACTTT. It encodes CAWSVLPGGQNSPLHF.

The CDR3 region is CSASLDNEQFF. The DNA for the CDR3 is TGCAGTGCTTCATTGGACAATGAGCAGTTCTTC. This sequence joins TRBV20-1 and TRBJ2-1; D call uncertain. The V gene lost 5 bases and the J gene lost 5 bases, with 7 bases spanning the gap. The length of the CDR3 is 11 residues. CDR1 is DFQATT and CDR2 is SNEGSKA in the germline V gene (reference sequence).

The chain uses TRBV12-5 and TRBJ1-1; tentative D call: TRBD1 (5 bases). CDR1 is LGHNT and CDR2 is FRNRAP in the germline V gene. The V and J ends lost 10 bases and 1 base respectively, with 13 bases between them. CDR3 length: 13 amino acids. CDR3: CATSGLTNTEAFF. CDR3 bases: TGTGCTACCTCGGGACTCACGAACACTGAAGCTTTCTTT.

This clone was detected once. The gene calls are TRBV21-1 and TRBJ1-2. TRBV21-1 counts as a pseudogene. The CDR3 extends over 14 amino acids. CDR3 loop: CASSKIRRNYGYTF. For the CDR3, the DNA is TGTGCCAGCAGCAAAATTAGGCGGAACTATGGCTACACCTTC.

This chain links TRBV6-5 with TRBJ2-7; D not certain. The CDR3 extends over 15 amino acids. With 1 base removed from V and 5 bases from J, the gap between germline ends came to 15 bases. Germline loops: CDR1 MNHEY, CDR2 SVGAGI. In nucleotides, the CDR3 is TGTGCCAGCAGTTACTTAAAGGACGTGCCCCACGAGCAGTACGTC. Translation: CASSYLKDVPHEQYV.

V gene TRBV12-5 combines with J gene TRBJ1-6, with TRBD1 identical over 7 bases. The CDR3 covers 14 residues. Germline V CDR1 and CDR2: LGHNT, FRNRAP. The junction had 1 base not matched to a gene; V was cut back by 2 bases and J by 6 bases. The CDR3 DNA sequence: TGTGCTAGTGGTTTGTCAGGGGGTAATTCACCCCTCCACTTT. It translates to CASGLSGGNSPLHF.

The chain uses TRBV6-2 or TRBV6-3 and TRBJ2-3; TRBD2 agrees at 9 bases. CDR1 is MNHEY, CDR2 SVGEGT, per germline. This CDR3 comprises 15 residues. The V gene end was trimmed by 6 bases and the J gene end by 5 bases; junction bases not matched to a gene: 9. In DNA form, the CDR3 reads TGTGCCAGCAGCCAAATGGCGGGGGGGCAAGATACGCAGTATTTT. As protein: CASSQMAGGQDTQYF.

This clone has more than one count but fewer than ten. The chain carries TRBV19 and TRBJ1-2, with 10 bases fitting TRBD1. The CDR3 loop spans 13 amino acids. Germline lookup yields CDR1 LNHDA and CDR2 SQIVND (reference sequence). After removal of 6 bases from V and 4 bases from J, the junction contained 2 bases not matched to a gene. The CDR3 reads CASSRQGAYGYTF. The CDR3 DNA is TGTGCCAGTAGCCGACAGGGGGCCTATGGCTACACCTTC.